This passage covers 13 T cell receptor beta chains from one sample sequenced in a study of long-term antiretroviral therapy in people with HIV. Survey level was the resolution at which the v3.0 immunoSEQ assay ran. Only in-frame clones appear in the TCRdb table, and some are missing; sequencing was by immunoSEQ multiplex PCR. This sample has 30,000 to 40,000 clones, with roughly 90% found just once. The sample in question was unsorted PBMCs, obtained just before starting antiretroviral therapy. The receptors derive from a woman aged 18 to 35 with HIV.

The J gene is TRBJ2-7, the V gene TRBV4-2; D not certain. The V end was cut by 1 base, the J end by 3 bases, with 4 bases between. Looked up from germline, CDR1 is LGHNA and CDR2 is YNFKEQ. This CDR3 comprises 12 residues. DNA of the CDR3: TGTGCCAGCAGCCAAGGTTACTACGAGCAGTACTTC. It codes for CASSQGYYEQYF.

The chain employs TRBV27 and TRBJ2-7; D ambiguous. Trimming left V 0 bases short and J 7 bases short, with 10 bases between. The CDR3 spans 13 residues. Germline V gene lookup returns CDR1 MNHEY and CDR2 SMNVEV (reference sequence). CDR3 in DNA: TGTGCCAGCAGTTTATCGTCGGGCGGAGAGCAGTACTTC. Translation gives CASSLSSGGEQYF.

CDR3 sequence: CASMGSGSYNSPLHF. In DNA form, the CDR3 reads TGTGCCAGCATGGGCTCTGGCAGCTATAATTCACCCCTCCACTTT. The J gene is TRBJ1-6, the V gene TRBV6-5; no firm D call. This CDR3 spans 15 amino acids. Germline CDR1 reads MNHEY; CDR2 reads SVGAGI. The V end was cut by 7 bases, the J end by 3 bases, with 13 bases between.

This clone appeared a few times. The CDR3 nucleotides are TGCGCCAGCAGCTTGGCCGAGGGGCCCTACGAGCAGTACTTC. It yields the protein CASSLAEGPYEQYF. This chain joins TRBV5-1 and TRBJ2-7; D tentatively reads TRBD1 or TRBD2 (5 bases each). Germline CDR1 SGHRS, CDR2 YFSETQ. Trimming cost V 0 bases and J 2 bases, with 9 bases left between them. CDR3 length: 14 amino acids.

The chain has TRBV6-1 and TRBJ1-3; tentatively, D is TRBD1 (6 bases). Germline V gene lookup returns CDR1 MNHNS and CDR2 SASEGT. The germline V and J ends were trimmed by 11 bases and 4 bases, with 15 bases remaining between them. The CDR3 extends over 13 amino acids. CDR3 sequence: CAGEQGYGNTIYF. CDR3 in DNA: TGTGCCGGAGAACAGGGTTACGGAAACACCATATATTTT.

This clone was observed once. The rearrangement links TRBV6-5 to TRBJ2-7; 7 positions agree with TRBD2. CDR3 length: 15 residues. Germline CDR1 and CDR2: MNHEY and SVGAGI. V dropped 9 bases and J dropped 1; count of bases not matched to a gene: 12. CDR3 nucleotide sequence: TGTGCCAGTAAGCTTTCTCTAGCGGAGTCCTACGAGCAGTACTTC. This gives the protein CASKLSLAESYEQYF.

This clone is labeled as medium-sized. The V gene is TRBV11-2, the J gene TRBJ2-7; unclear D gene. V lost 3 bases, J lost 4 bases, and 10 bases lay in between. The CDR3 sequence is 13 residues long. Germline V CDR1 and CDR2: SGHAT, FQNNGV. The chain's CDR3 is CASSFSIPYEQYF. DNA of the CDR3: TGTGCCAGCAGCTTTTCAATCCCTTACGAGCAGTACTTC.

The rearrangement uses TRBV18 and TRBJ1-5; weak D call: TRBD1 (6 bases). Germline V gene data show CDR1 as KGHSH and CDR2 as LQKENI. The CDR3 is 15 residues long. Trimming cost V 2 bases and J 0 bases, with 8 bases left between them. The CDR3 DNA sequence: TGTGCCAGCTCACCAAGGGGGTATAGCAATCAGCCCCAGCATTTT. Translation gives CASSPRGYSNQPQHF.

This chain joins TRBV6-5 and TRBJ2-3; D is uncertain. V was cut by 2 bases and J by 9 bases, with 21 bases left in between. CDR1 is MNHEY, CDR2 SVGAGI, per germline. CDR3 length: 16 amino acids. The CDR3 here is CASSYTRHSPGPTQYF. As DNA, the CDR3 is TGTGCCAGCAGTTACACCCGACACTCCCCAGGACCCACGCAGTATTTT.

The V gene is TRBV2, the J gene TRBJ1-5; D remains ambiguous. There are 12 residues in the CDR3. Trimming took off 4 bases at V and 4 bases at J, with 5 bases between the two ends. The V gene's germline CDR1 is SNHLY and CDR2 FYNNEI. The CDR3 region is CASSGRNQPQHF. CDR3 coding DNA: TGTGCCAGCAGTGGTCGAAATCAGCCCCAGCATTTT.

The rearrangement links TRBV7-9 to TRBJ2-7; possibly TRBD1 or TRBD2 for D (6 bases each). CDR1 and CDR2 (germline): SEHNR, FQNEAQ (reference sequence). The length of the CDR3 is 17 residues. Deletions cut 1 base from V and 0 bases from J, with 16 bases between. The CDR3 spells CASSLGRGDSLSYEQYF. CDR3 in DNA: TGTGCCAGCAGCTTAGGTAGGGGGGACTCCCTCTCCTACGAGCAGTACTTC.

The chain couples TRBV11-2 to TRBJ2-7, with 9 positions matching TRBD1. The trim removed 5 bases at V and 2 bases at J, leaving 7 bases unmatched. Germline V CDR1 and CDR2: SGHAT, FQNNGV. The length of the CDR3 is 15 residues. DNA for the CDR3: TGTGCCAGCAGCACCAGGACAGGGGCGGCCTACGAGCAGTACTTC. It yields the protein CASSTRTGAAYEQYF.

The J gene is TRBJ2-1, the V gene TRBV18, with 7 bases identical to TRBD2. CDR1 is KGHSH and CDR2 is LQKENI in the germline V gene. The J segment lost 5 bases and the V segment lost 6 bases, leaving 10 bases of the junction unmatched. The CDR3 has 15 amino acids. The CDR3 region is CASSPLWRENNEQFF. The CDR3 nucleotides are TGTGCCAGCTCTCCCCTGTGGCGGGAGAACAATGAGCAGTTCTTC.